This entry lists 8 T cell receptor beta chains sequenced from one sample in a study of CD8 T cells in ankylosing spondylitis. One entry per CDR3 protein results from TCRdb running MiXCR on the 5' RACE reads. The table shows under 300,000 distinct CDR3 sequences, with about 20% occurring only once. The sequencing input was blood, either unsorted or a sorted T cell fraction (not recorded which). Receptors were obtained from a male donor with ankylosing spondylitis or in good health (not recorded which).

The V gene is TRBV12-3 or TRBV12-4, the J gene TRBJ2-7; D not certain. This CDR3 contains 13 residues. The V and J ends lost 1 base and 3 bases respectively, with 7 bases between them. This CDR3 is CASSLVNGYEQYF. CDR3 sequence (DNA): TGTGCCAGCAGTTTAGTTAATGGCTACGAGCAGTACTTC.

This clonotype was seen at least ten times. CDR3 sequence (DNA): TGCAGTGCTAGAAACGAAACAACCTACAATGAGCAGTTCTTC. Translation gives CSARNETTYNEQFF. The rearrangement links TRBV20-1 to TRBJ2-1; D is unresolved. V gave up 2 bases and J gave up 2 bases, with 10 bases separating them. Germline V gene data show CDR1 as DFQATT and CDR2 as SNEGSKA (reference sequence). The CDR3 sequence is 14 residues long.

This clonotype was picked up many times. V and J are TRBV25-1 and TRBJ2-7; possible D gene TRBD2, 5 bases. The CDR3 totals 12 residues. From germline, CDR1 is MGHDK and CDR2 SYGVNS. V lost 11 bases and J lost 4, with 15 bases in between. Written as DNA, the CDR3 is TGTGCCCTCAAGGACTGTGAGTACGAGCAGTACTTC. It specifies CALKDCEYEQYF.

The table lists this clonotype with many counts. CDR3: CASRPRDHMNTEAFF. The CDR3 DNA reads as TGTGCCAGCAGGCCCCGGGACCACATGAACACTGAAGCTTTCTTT. This chain uses TRBV7-9 with TRBJ1-1, with D possibly being TRBD1 (5 bases). Trimming shortened V by 6 bases and J by 0 bases, and 14 bases separated the two germline ends. The CDR3 extends over 15 amino acids. Germline loops: CDR1 SEHNR, CDR2 FQNEAQ (reference sequence).

This clonotype was recorded many times. The gene calls are TRBV27 and TRBJ2-1; 7 bases align to TRBD2. Germline V gene data show CDR1 as MNHEY and CDR2 as SMNVEV (reference sequence). Trimming took 3 bases from V and 3 from J; bases not matched to a gene: 11. The CDR3 contains 17 residues. In DNA form, the CDR3 reads TGTGCCAGCAGTTTCCTTAGCGCGGGAGTCGGCTACAATGAGCAGTTCTTC. Encoded protein: CASSFLSAGVGYNEQFF.

This clonotype has just a few counts. The chain links TRBV29-1 to TRBJ1-2, with TRBD1 matching 7 bases. This CDR3 region has 14 residues. The J segment lost 2 bases and the V segment lost 3 bases, leaving 6 bases of the junction unmatched. Germline V lookup: CDR1 SQVTM, CDR2 ANQGSEA. The DNA of the CDR3 is TGCAGCGTTGACACCGGGACAGCGAACTATGGCTACACCTTC. It is translated as CSVDTGTANYGYTF.

This sequence joins TRBV29-1 and TRBJ2-5; the match to TRBD2 covers 10 bases. The V gene end was trimmed by 8 bases and the J gene end by 2 bases; junction bases not matched to a gene: 5. The CDR3 runs 13 residues. Germline V gene lookup returns CDR1 SQVTM and CDR2 ANQGSEA. CDR3 in amino acids: CSTRTSGQETQYF. The CDR3, as DNA: TGCAGCACCCGGACTAGCGGACAAGAGACCCAGTACTTC.

This clonotype was seen many times. The chain is built from TRBV29-1 and TRBJ2-1; D is ambiguous. CDR1 SQVTM and CDR2 ANQGSEA come from the germline V gene. The ends were cut back, 8 bases at V and 5 bases at J, with 16 bases in the middle. CDR3 size: 13 residues. The CDR3 here is CSLNEARNNEQFF. The CDR3 DNA reads TGCAGCTTAAATGAAGCTAGAAACAATGAGCAGTTCTTC.